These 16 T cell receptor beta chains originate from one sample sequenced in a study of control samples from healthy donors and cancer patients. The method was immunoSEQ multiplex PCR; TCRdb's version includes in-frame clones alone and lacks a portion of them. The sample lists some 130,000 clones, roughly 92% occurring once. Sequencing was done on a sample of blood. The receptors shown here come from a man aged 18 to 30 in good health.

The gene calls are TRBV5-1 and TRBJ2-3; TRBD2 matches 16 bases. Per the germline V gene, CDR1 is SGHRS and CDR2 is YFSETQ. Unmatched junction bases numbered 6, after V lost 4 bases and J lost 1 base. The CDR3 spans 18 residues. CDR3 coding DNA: TGCGCCAGCAGCCCGGGACTAGCGGGGGGGCGCCGCACAGATACGCAGTATTTT. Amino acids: CASSPGLAGGRRTDTQYF.

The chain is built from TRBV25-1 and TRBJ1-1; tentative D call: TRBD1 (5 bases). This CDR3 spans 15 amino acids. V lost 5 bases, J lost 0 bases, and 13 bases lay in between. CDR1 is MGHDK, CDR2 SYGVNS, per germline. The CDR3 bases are TGTGCCAGCAGTACGGCAGGGAGAATGAACACTGAAGCTTTCTTT. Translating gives CASSTAGRMNTEAFF.

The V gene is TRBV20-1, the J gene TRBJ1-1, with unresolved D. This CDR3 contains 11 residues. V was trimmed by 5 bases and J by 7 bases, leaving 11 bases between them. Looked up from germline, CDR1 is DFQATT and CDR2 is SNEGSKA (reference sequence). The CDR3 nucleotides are TGCAGTGCTCGTTTTACAATTGAAGCTTTCTTT. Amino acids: CSARFTIEAFF.

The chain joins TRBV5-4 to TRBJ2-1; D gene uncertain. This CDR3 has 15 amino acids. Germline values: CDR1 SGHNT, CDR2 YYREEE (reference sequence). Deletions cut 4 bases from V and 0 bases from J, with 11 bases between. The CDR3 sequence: CASSPQQSSYNEQFF. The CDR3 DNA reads TGTGCCAGCAGCCCCCAACAGAGCTCCTACAATGAGCAGTTCTTC.

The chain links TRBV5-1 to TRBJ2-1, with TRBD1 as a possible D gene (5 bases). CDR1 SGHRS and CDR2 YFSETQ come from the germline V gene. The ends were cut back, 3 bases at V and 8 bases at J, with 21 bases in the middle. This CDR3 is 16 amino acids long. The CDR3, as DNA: TGCGCCAGCAGCTACCGGGCCAGGGAAGAAGGAGATGAGCAGTTCTTC. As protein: CASSYRAREEGDEQFF.

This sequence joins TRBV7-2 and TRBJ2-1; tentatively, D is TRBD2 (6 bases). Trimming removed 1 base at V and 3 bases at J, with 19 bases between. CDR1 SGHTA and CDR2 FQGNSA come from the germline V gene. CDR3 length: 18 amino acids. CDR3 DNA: TGTGCCAGCAGCTTAGGGCGGGGCAGGAATAGGAACTACAATGAGCAGTTCTTC. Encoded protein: CASSLGRGRNRNYNEQFF.

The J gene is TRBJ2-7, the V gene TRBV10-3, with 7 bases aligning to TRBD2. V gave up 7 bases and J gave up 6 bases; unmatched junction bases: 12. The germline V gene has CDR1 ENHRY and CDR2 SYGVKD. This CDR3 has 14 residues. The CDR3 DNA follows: TGTGCCATCACCGGGGAATTTTCGGGGGGCGAGCAGTACTTC. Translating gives CAITGEFSGGEQYF.

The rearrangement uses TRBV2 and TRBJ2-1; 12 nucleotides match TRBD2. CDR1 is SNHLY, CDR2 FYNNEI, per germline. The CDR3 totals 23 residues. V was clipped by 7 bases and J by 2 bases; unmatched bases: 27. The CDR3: CASTVLLFKTSGGRVRTYNEQFF. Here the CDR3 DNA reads TGTGCCAGCACTGTACTCCTATTCAAGACTAGCGGGGGCCGGGTCAGGACCTACAATGAGCAGTTCTTC.

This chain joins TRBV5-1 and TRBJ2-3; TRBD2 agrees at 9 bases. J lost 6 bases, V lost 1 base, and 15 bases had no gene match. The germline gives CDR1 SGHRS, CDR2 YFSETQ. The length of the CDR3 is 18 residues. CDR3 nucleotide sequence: TGCGCCAGCAGCTTGAATCGCCAACGGCGGGGGGGCAAGGATACGCAGTATTTT. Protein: CASSLNRQRRGGKDTQYF.

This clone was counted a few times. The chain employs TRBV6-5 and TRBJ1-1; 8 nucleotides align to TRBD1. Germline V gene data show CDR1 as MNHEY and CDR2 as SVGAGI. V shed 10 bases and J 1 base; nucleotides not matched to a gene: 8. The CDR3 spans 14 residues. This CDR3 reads CATKQGEGNTEAFF. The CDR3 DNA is TGTGCCACTAAACAGGGGGAGGGGAACACTGAAGCTTTCTTT.

The CDR3 sequence: CAISDMEGQGYNEQFF. The DNA for the CDR3 is TGTGCCATCAGTGACATGGAGGGACAGGGGTACAATGAGCAGTTCTTC. This chain joins TRBV10-3 and TRBJ2-1; 10 bases match TRBD1. Germline CDR1 is ENHRY and CDR2 is SYGVKD. The CDR3 runs 16 residues. V shed 3 bases, J shed 4 bases, and the junction held 6 bases outside the gene matches.

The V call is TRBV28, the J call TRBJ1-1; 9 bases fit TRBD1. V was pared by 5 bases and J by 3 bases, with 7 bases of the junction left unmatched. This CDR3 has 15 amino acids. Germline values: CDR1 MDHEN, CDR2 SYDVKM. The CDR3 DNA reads TGTGCCAGCAGTCTACAGGGGGCGGGGGACACTGAAGCTTTCTTT. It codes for CASSLQGAGDTEAFF.

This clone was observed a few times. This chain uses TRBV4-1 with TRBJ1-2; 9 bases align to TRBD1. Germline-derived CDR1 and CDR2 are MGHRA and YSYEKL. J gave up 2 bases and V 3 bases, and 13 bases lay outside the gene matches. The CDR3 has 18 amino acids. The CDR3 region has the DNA TGCGCCAGCAGCCAGCCACAGGGGGCCTTTCTCCCCAACTATGGCTACACCTTC. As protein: CASSQPQGAFLPNYGYTF.

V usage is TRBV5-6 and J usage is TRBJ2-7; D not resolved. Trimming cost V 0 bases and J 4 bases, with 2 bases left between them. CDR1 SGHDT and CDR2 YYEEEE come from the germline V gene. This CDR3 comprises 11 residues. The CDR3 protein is CASSLEYEQYF. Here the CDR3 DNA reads TGTGCCAGCAGCTTGGAGTACGAGCAGTACTTC.

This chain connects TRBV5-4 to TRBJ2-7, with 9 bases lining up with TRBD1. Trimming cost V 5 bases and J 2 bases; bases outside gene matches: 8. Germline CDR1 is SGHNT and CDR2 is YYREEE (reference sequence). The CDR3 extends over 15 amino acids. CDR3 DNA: TGTGCCAGCAGTTTAGGGACAGGGAAAGCCTACGAGCAGTACTTC. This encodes CASSLGTGKAYEQYF.

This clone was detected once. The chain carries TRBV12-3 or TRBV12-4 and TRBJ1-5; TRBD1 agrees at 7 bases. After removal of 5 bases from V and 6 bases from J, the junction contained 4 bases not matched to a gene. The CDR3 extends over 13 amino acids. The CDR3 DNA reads TGTGCCAGCAGTGACAGGGTTTCTCAGCCCCAGCATTTT. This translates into CASSDRVSQPQHF.